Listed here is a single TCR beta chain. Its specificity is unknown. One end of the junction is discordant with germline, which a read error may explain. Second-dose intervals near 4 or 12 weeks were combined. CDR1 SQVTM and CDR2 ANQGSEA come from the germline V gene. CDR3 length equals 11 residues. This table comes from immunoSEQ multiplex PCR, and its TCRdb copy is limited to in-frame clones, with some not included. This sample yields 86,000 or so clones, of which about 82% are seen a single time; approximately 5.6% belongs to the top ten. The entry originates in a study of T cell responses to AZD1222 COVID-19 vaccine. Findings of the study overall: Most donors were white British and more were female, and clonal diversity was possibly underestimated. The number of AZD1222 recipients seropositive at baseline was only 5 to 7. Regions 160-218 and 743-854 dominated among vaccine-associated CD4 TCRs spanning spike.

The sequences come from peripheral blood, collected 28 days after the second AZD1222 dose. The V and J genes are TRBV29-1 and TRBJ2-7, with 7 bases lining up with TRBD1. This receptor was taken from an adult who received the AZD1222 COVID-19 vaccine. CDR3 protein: CSVDLGSGQRF. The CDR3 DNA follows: TGCAGCGTCGACTTGGGGTCGGGACAGCGATTC.